These 32 T cell receptor beta chains originate from one sample sequenced in a study of T cells after yellow fever vaccination. TCRdb used MiXCR to reprocess the 5' RACE reads, holding one entry per CDR3 protein. This sample has about 510,000 distinct CDR3 sequences, with roughly 22% found just once. The sample consisted of PBMCs, taken roughly 20 days after the first yellow fever vaccination. The receptors were sampled from a man aged 18 to 30 who received the YFV17D yellow fever vaccine.

This chain links TRBV18 with TRBJ2-7; D tentatively reads TRBD1 or TRBD2 (5 bases each). CDR1 KGHSH and CDR2 LQKENI come from the germline V gene. The CDR3 contains 16 residues. The V and J ends lost 6 bases and 3 bases respectively, with 21 bases between them. The CDR3, as DNA: TGTGCCAGCTCGCGTGGGGCCGGCGGGTCCCTCTACGAGCAGTACTTC. Encoded protein: CASSRGAGGSLYEQYF.

This clonotype has just a few counts. The chain recombines TRBV19 with TRBJ1-5; 10 bases are a match to TRBD1. Germline V gives CDR1 LNHDA, CDR2 SQIVND (reference sequence). V was clipped by 5 bases and J by 4 bases; unmatched bases: 8. The CDR3 contains 16 residues. The CDR3 loop reads CASSPIGTGENQPQHF. The DNA of the CDR3 is TGTGCCAGTAGTCCCATCGGGACAGGGGAGAATCAGCCCCAGCATTTT.

The V gene is TRBV12-3 or TRBV12-4, the J gene TRBJ2-4, with D unclear. Trimming left V 5 bases short and J 5 bases short, with 13 bases between. The CDR3 runs to 14 residues. CDR3 sequence: CASSARHEQNIQYF. The CDR3 DNA reads as TGTGCCAGCAGTGCCCGACATGAGCAAAACATTCAGTACTTC.

This sequence joins TRBV5-5 and TRBJ1-6; tentatively, D is TRBD1 (5 bases). CDR3 length equals 16 residues. The germline V and J ends were trimmed by 4 bases and 2 bases, with 13 bases remaining between them. Germline CDR1 and CDR2: SGHKS and YYEKEE (reference sequence). The CDR3 sequence: CASSERSRAYNSPLHF. In nucleotides, the CDR3 is TGTGCCAGCAGCGAAAGGTCCAGGGCCTATAATTCACCCCTCCACTTT.

This clonotype was counted only a few times. The chain carries TRBV18 and TRBJ2-3, with 11 bases matching TRBD2. The CDR3 is 17 residues long. The J segment lost 2 bases and the V segment lost 4 bases, leaving 8 bases of the junction unmatched. CDR1 KGHSH and CDR2 LQKENI come from the germline V gene. In DNA, the CDR3 is TGTGCCAGCTCACGACAGATTAGCGGGGGGGCCACAGATACGCAGTATTTT. Translation: CASSRQISGGATDTQYF.

The V and J genes are TRBV28 and TRBJ2-1, with 7 bases lining up with TRBD1. Germline V gene lookup returns CDR1 MDHEN and CDR2 SYDVKM. V shed 7 bases and J 8 bases; nucleotides not matched to a gene: 11. The CDR3 runs 14 residues. The CDR3 region is CASKTQGVSYEQFF. DNA for the CDR3: TGTGCCAGCAAAACGCAGGGGGTGAGCTATGAGCAGTTCTTC.

The V call is TRBV4-1, the J call TRBJ2-7, with unresolved D. CDR1 is MGHRA, CDR2 YSYEKL, per germline. The ends were cut back, 0 bases at V and 2 bases at J, with 8 bases in the middle. The length of the CDR3 is 14 residues. Here the CDR3 DNA reads TGCGCCAGCAGCCAAGAATTTGGCGCCTACGAGCAGTACGTC. It translates to CASSQEFGAYEQYV.

This clonotype has at least ten counts. V and J are TRBV10-3 and TRBJ2-3; possibly TRBD2 for D (6 bases). This CDR3 is 15 amino acids long. CDR1 and CDR2 from the germline V gene are ENHRY and SYGVKD. Trimming stripped 0 bases from V and 5 bases from J, with 12 bases between. CDR3 sequence (DNA): TGTGCCATCAGTGAGTCGGCGGGGCGGGGAGATACGCAGTATTTT. As protein: CAISESAGRGDTQYF.

The rearrangement uses TRBV4-1 and TRBJ1-1; 9 nucleotides agree with TRBD1. This CDR3 comprises 15 residues. The J segment lost 6 bases and the V segment lost 4 bases, leaving 9 bases of the junction unmatched. The germline V gene has CDR1 MGHRA and CDR2 YSYEKL. DNA of the CDR3: TGCGCCAGCAGCCGGGAACAGGGGGCCCTCTCTGAAGCTTTCTTT. Encoded protein: CASSREQGALSEAFF.

This clonotype has only one observation. V is TRBV10-1 and J is TRBJ2-7; D is uncertain. Germline V CDR1 and CDR2: WNHNN, SYGVQD (reference sequence). Between the trimmed V and J ends, which lost 3 bases and 3 bases, there was a span of 9 bases. This CDR3 is built from 13 residues. CDR3 DNA sequence: TGCGCCAGCAGTGACCCCCCTATCTACGAGCAGTACGTC. Translation gives CASSDPPIYEQYV.

To note about this clonotype: One end of the junction fails to match germline, which may point to a read error. This rearrangement joins TRBV4-1 to TRBJ1-2, with 7 bases that match TRBD1. CDR3 size: 17 residues. CDR1 is MGHRA, CDR2 YSYEKL, per germline. The CDR3 nucleotides read TGCCCCAGCAGCCAAGATTGGACAGGCGCCCACCCATATGGCTACACCTTC. It encodes CPSSQDWTGAHPYGYTF.

The chain employs TRBV7-9 and TRBJ1-2; 7 bases align to TRBD1. CDR3 size: 15 residues. J lost 4 bases, V lost 3 bases, and 8 bases had no gene match. Looked up from germline, CDR1 is SEHNR and CDR2 is FQNEAQ (reference sequence). The CDR3, as DNA: TGTGCCAGCAGCTTTCCTGACAGGGTCCTCTATGGCTACACCTTC. Amino acids: CASSFPDRVLYGYTF.

This chain links TRBV30 with TRBJ2-7, with D perhaps TRBD1 (7 bases). Trimming took 0 bases from V and 3 from J, leaving 21 bases between them. The CDR3 extends over 17 amino acids. Germline assignment: CDR1 GTSNPN and CDR2 SVGIG (reference sequence). The CDR3 sequence: CAWSVIWGAGGDYEQYF. CDR3 bases: TGTGCCTGGAGTGTGATTTGGGGGGCAGGGGGTGACTACGAGCAGTACTTC.

The chain joins TRBV2 to TRBJ1-2; D possibly corresponds to TRBD1 (6 bases). Germline assignment: CDR1 SNHLY and CDR2 FYNNEI. CDR3 length: 15 residues. The V and J ends lost 6 bases and 6 bases respectively, with 20 bases between them. The CDR3 protein is CASREGGAMRNGYTF. CDR3 coding DNA: TGTGCCAGCAGGGAGGGGGGGGCTATGAGGAATGGCTACACCTTC. The full variable domain, with the rest looked up from reference TRBV2 and TRBJ1-2, is EPEVTQTPSHQVTQMGQEVILRCVPISNHLYFYWYRQILGQKVEFLVSFYNNEISEKSEIFDDQFSVERPDGSNFTLKIRSTKLEDSAMYFCASREGGAMRNGYTFGSGTRLTVV.

The chain employs TRBV2 and TRBJ1-4, with D possibly TRBD1 on 5 matching bases. The length of the CDR3 is 14 residues. The germline CDR1 and CDR2 sequences are SNHLY and FYNNEI. V shed 8 bases and J shed 8 bases, with 18 bases lying between them. This chain's CDR3 is CASLYRGMGEKLFF. For the CDR3, the DNA is TGTGCCAGCTTATATCGGGGGATGGGGGAAAAACTGTTTTTT.

This chain joins TRBV4-2 and TRBJ1-4; D remains unclear. CDR1 LGHNA and CDR2 YNFKEQ come from the germline V gene. V lost 1 base and J 4 bases, leaving 10 bases between the germline ends. The CDR3 sequence is 15 residues long. The CDR3 region is CASSQGGLNNEKLFF. The CDR3 DNA follows: TGTGCCAGCAGCCAAGGAGGTCTTAATAATGAAAAACTGTTTTTT.

CDR3 in DNA: TGCAGTGCTAAGGGCGCCTATAATTCACCCCTCCACTTT. Translation gives CSAKGAYNSPLHF. This chain uses TRBV20-1 with TRBJ1-6; D uncertain. V lost 4 bases and J 2 bases, leaving 6 bases between the germline ends. This CDR3 is 13 amino acids long. The germline gives CDR1 DFQATT, CDR2 SNEGSKA (reference sequence).

This chain connects TRBV29-1 to TRBJ2-7; D is perhaps TRBD2 (7 bases). This CDR3 has 11 amino acids. Germline lookup yields CDR1 SQVTM and CDR2 ANQGSEA. The V end lost 7 bases, the J end lost 7 bases, and 14 bases lay between the germline ends. CDR3 sequence reads: CSARGAREQYF. The CDR3 DNA follows: TGCAGCGCCCGGGGGGCAAGGGAGCAGTACTTC.

This clonotype was seen a handful of times. The V call is TRBV4-3, the J call TRBJ2-1, with 9 bases matching TRBD1. Germline lookup yields CDR1 LGHNA and CDR2 YSLEER. This CDR3 is built from 15 residues. J gave up 5 bases and V 3 bases, and 5 bases lay outside the gene matches. The CDR3 nucleotides are TGCGCCAGCAGCCATGGACAGGGGCCGGACAATGAGCAGTTCTTC. This translates into CASSHGQGPDNEQFF.

The CDR3 DNA follows: TGTGCCAGCAGTTTGGCCACCGGGGATACGCAGTATTTT. Protein sequence: CASSLATGDTQYF. The chain carries TRBV12-3 or TRBV12-4 and TRBJ2-3; no clear D. The V and J ends lost 3 bases and 6 bases respectively, with 10 bases between them. The CDR3 consists of 13 residues.

This clonotype was seen more than once but under ten times. The J gene is TRBJ2-7, the V gene TRBV6-2 or TRBV6-3; no clear D. The CDR3 runs 12 residues. CDR1 is MNHEY, CDR2 SVGEGT, per germline. Trimming stripped 2 bases from V and 3 bases from J, with 5 bases between. CDR3 sequence reads: CASSYVGYEQYF. The CDR3 nucleotides read TGTGCCAGCAGTTACGTGGGCTACGAGCAGTACTTC.

This clonotype was recorded at least ten times. This chain joins TRBV4-3 and TRBJ1-1, with D tentatively TRBD1 (5 bases). V was shortened by 8 bases and J by 4 bases, with 14 bases between the two germline ends. Germline V gene data show CDR1 as LGHNA and CDR2 as YSLEER. This CDR3 has 13 amino acids. CDR3 loop: CASCARGGTEAFF. DNA of the CDR3: TGCGCCAGCTGCGCGCGGGGGGGCACTGAAGCTTTCTTT.

This clonotype occurred a few times. This sequence joins TRBV27 and TRBJ1-4, with no clear D. CDR1 is MNHEY and CDR2 is SMNVEV in the germline V gene (reference sequence). Trimming removed 1 base at V and 0 bases at J, with 12 bases between. This CDR3 region has 17 residues. Here the CDR3 reads CASSLYGGDATNEKLFF. The CDR3 nucleotides read TGTGCCAGCAGTTTATACGGCGGGGATGCAACTAATGAAAAACTGTTTTTT.

This clonotype was counted between two and nine times. The genes are TRBV12-3 or TRBV12-4 and TRBJ1-1; no clear D. V was clipped by 5 bases and J by 0 bases, with 10 bases between them. The CDR3 runs to 14 residues. The CDR3 is CASSPRTVNTEAFF. The CDR3 coding sequence is TGTGCCAGCAGTCCTCGGACGGTGAACACTGAAGCTTTCTTT.

The CDR3 reads CASSFSGTNEKLFF. The DNA of the CDR3 is TGTGCCAGCAGTTTTAGTGGAACTAATGAAAAACTGTTTTTT. The chain employs TRBV12-3 or TRBV12-4 and TRBJ1-4; D is unresolved. The V gene lost 3 bases and the J gene lost 1 base, with 6 bases spanning the gap. The CDR3 is 14 amino acids.

There are a few counts of this clonotype. V usage is TRBV18 and J usage is TRBJ1-3; 7 positions match TRBD1. CDR1 and CDR2 (germline): KGHSH, LQKENI. The CDR3 covers 15 residues. The ends lost 3 bases at V and 5 bases at J; junction bases unmatched: 7. The CDR3 sequence is CASSPEGASRNTIYF. The DNA of the CDR3 is TGTGCCAGCTCACCCGAGGGGGCCTCGAGAAACACCATATATTTT.

The sample holds a few counts of this clonotype. The rearrangement joins TRBV5-1 to TRBJ2-1; TRBD1 is a possible D gene (6 bases). The CDR3 has 15 residues. Germline V lookup: CDR1 SGHRS, CDR2 YFSETQ. Trimming pared 2 bases from V and 3 bases from J, leaving 12 bases between. CDR3 amino acids: CASSFGQTNYNEQFF. The CDR3 coding sequence is TGCGCCAGCAGCTTCGGACAGACCAACTACAATGAGCAGTTCTTC.

This chain connects TRBV6-5 to TRBJ1-5; D is ambiguous. V was trimmed by 0 bases and J by 0 bases, leaving 12 bases between them. CDR1 MNHEY and CDR2 SVGAGI come from the germline V gene. The CDR3 is 17 residues long. CDR3 loop: CASSYSIPTDSNQPQHF. In DNA, the CDR3 is TGTGCCAGCAGTTACTCGATCCCCACAGATAGCAATCAGCCCCAGCATTTT.

This clonotype was counted between two and nine times. J is TRBJ2-5 and V is TRBV7-9; 7 bases are shared with TRBD2. This CDR3 has 17 amino acids. The ends lost 4 bases at V and 2 bases at J; junction bases unmatched: 13. CDR1 SEHNR and CDR2 FQNEAQ come from the germline V gene (reference sequence). The CDR3 DNA reads TGTGCCAGCAGCTCGGGTTCGGGACTACCAGGACAAGAGACCCAGTACTTC. This codes for CASSSGSGLPGQETQYF. Full variable domain (missing parts from reference TRBV7-9 and TRBJ2-5): DTGVSQNPRHKITKRGQNVTFRCDPISEHNRLYWYRQTLGQGPEFLTYFQNEAQLEKSRLLSDRFSAERPKGSFSTLEIQRTEQGDSAMYLCASSSGSGLPGQETQYFGPGTRLLVL.

The gene calls are TRBV20-1 and TRBJ2-1, with D possibly matching TRBD1 (5 bases). The CDR3 is 15 amino acids. The germline CDR1 and CDR2 sequences are DFQATT and SNEGSKA (reference sequence). V lost 0 bases to trimming and J lost 2 bases, with 11 bases between them. The CDR3 DNA sequence: TGCAGTGCTAGAGAGGGCAGACAGCCCTACAATGAGCAGTTCTTC. It yields the protein CSAREGRQPYNEQFF.

The V gene is TRBV7-2, the J gene TRBJ2-5; D might be TRBD2 (7 bases). Germline V gene sequence: CDR1 SGHTA, CDR2 FQGNSA. The germline V and J ends were trimmed by 3 bases and 2 bases, with 13 bases remaining between them. CDR3 length: 15 amino acids. CDR3 sequence reads: CASSFQGGTQETQYF. The CDR3 bases are TGTGCCAGCAGCTTCCAGGGAGGGACACAAGAGACCCAGTACTTC.

This clonotype was counted only a few times. V is TRBV9 and J is TRBJ1-5, with D unresolved. The V gene's germline CDR1 is SGDLS and CDR2 YYNGEE. CDR3 size: 14 residues. V was shortened by 7 bases and J by 0 bases, with 11 bases between the two germline ends. The CDR3 coding sequence is TGTGCCAGCGGGCCTGGGATTAGCAATCAGCCCCAGCATTTT. Its protein product is CASGPGISNQPQHF.